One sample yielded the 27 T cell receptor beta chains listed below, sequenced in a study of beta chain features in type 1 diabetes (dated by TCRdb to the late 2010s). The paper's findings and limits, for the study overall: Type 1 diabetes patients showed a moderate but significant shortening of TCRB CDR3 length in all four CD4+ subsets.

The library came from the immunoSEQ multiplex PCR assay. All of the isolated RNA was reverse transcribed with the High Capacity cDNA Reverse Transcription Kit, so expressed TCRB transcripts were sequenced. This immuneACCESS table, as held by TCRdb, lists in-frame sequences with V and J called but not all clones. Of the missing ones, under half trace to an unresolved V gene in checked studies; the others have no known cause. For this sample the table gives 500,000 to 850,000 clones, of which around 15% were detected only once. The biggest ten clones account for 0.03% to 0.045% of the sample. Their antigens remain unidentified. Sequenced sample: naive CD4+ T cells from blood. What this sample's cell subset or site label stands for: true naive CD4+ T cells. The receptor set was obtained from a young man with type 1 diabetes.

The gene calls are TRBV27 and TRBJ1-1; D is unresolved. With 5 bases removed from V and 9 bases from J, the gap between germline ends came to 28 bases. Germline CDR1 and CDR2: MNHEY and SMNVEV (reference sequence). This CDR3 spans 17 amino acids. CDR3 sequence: CASSAGNWASVALKAFF. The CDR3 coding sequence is TGTGCCAGCAGTGCCGGGAATTGGGCAAGCGTCGCTTTGAAAGCTTTCTTT.

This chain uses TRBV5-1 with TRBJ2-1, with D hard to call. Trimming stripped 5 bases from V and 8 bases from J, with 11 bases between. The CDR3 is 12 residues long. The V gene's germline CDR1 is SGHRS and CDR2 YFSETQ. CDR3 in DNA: TGCGCCAGCAGTTATAGCTATGATGAGCAGTTCTTC. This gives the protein CASSYSYDEQFF.

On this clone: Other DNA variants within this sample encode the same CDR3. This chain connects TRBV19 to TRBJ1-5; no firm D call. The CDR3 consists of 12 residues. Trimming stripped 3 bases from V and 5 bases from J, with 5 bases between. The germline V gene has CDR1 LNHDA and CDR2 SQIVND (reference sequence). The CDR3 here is CASSIGDQPQHF. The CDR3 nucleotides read TGTGCCAGTAGTATCGGGGATCAGCCCCAGCATTTT.

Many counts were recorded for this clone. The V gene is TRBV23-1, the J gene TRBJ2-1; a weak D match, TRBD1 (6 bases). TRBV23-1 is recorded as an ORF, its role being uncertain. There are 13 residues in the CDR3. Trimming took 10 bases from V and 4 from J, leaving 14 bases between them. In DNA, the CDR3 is TGCGCCAACGGGACAAGAGATTACAATGAGCAGTTCTTC. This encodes CANGTRDYNEQFF.

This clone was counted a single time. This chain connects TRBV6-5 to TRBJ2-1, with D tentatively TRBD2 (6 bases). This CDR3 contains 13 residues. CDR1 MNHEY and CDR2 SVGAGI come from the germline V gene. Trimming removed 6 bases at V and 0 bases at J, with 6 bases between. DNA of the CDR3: TGTGCCAGCAGGACTAGCTCCTACAATGAGCAGTTCTTC. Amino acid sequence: CASRTSSYNEQFF.

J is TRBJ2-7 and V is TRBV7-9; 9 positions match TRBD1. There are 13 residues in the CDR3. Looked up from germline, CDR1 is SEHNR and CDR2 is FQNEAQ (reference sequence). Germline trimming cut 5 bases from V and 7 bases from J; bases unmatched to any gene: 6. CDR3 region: CASSPQGAREQYF. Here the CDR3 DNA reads TGTGCCAGCAGCCCACAGGGGGCGCGGGAGCAGTACTTC.

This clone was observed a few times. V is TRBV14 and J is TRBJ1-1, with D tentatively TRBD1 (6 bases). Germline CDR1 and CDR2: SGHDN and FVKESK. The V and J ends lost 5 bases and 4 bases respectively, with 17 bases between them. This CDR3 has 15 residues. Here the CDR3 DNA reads TGTGCCAGCAGCGCAACAGGGTATTGGGGCACTGAAGCTTTCTTT. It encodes CASSATGYWGTEAFF.

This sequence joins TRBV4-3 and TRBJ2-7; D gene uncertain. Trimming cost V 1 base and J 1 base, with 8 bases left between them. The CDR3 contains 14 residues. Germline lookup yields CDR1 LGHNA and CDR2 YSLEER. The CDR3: CASSQGDGSYEQYF. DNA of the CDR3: TGCGCCAGCAGCCAAGGTGATGGGTCCTACGAGCAGTACTTC.

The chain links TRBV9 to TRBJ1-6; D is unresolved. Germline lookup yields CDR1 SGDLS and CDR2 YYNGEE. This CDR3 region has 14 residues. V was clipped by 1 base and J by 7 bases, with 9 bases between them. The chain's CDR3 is CASSVSEGNSPLHF. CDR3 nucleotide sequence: TGTGCCAGCAGCGTAAGCGAGGGAAATTCACCCCTCCACTTT.

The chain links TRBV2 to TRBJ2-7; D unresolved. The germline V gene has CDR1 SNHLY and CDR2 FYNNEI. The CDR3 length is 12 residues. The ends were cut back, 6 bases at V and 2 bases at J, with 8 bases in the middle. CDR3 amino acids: CASSAYTYEQYF. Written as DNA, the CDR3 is TGTGCCAGCAGCGCGTATACCTACGAGCAGTACTTC.

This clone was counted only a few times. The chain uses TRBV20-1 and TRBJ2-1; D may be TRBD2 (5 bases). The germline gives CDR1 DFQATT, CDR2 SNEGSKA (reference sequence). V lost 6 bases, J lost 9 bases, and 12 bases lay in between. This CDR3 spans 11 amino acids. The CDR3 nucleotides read TGCAGTGCCCCCCTCGCGGGTGAGCAGTTCTTC. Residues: CSAPLAGEQFF.

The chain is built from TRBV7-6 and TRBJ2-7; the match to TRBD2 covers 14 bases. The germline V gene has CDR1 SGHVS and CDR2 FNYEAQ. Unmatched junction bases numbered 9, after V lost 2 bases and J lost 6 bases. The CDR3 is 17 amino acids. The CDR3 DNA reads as TGTGCCAGCAGCTTACCGGGACTAGCGGGGGAGGTAGCCGAGCAGTACTTC. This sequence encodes CASSLPGLAGEVAEQYF.

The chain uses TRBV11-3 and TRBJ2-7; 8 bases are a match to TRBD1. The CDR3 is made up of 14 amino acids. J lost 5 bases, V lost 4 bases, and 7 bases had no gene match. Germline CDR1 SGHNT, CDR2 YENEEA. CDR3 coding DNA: TGTGCCAGCAGCTCCACGGGCAGGGGGCACGAGCAGTACTTC. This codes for CASSSTGRGHEQYF.

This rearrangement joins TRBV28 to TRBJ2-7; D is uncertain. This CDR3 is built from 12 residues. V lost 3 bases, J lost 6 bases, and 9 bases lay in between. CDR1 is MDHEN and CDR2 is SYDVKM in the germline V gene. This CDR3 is CASSLPGREQYF. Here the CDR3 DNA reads TGTGCCAGCAGTTTGCCCGGTCGCGAGCAGTACTTC.

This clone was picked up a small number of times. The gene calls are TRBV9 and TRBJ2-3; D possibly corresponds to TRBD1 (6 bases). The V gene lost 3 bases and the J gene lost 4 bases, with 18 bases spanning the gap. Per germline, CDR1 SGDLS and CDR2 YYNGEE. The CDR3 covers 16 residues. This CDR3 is CASSEKTGWIPDTQYF. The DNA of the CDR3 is TGTGCCAGCAGCGAGAAGACAGGCTGGATCCCAGATACGCAGTATTTT.

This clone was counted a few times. This CDR3 reads CASSVFPGMNTEAFF. The CDR3 nucleotides read TGTGCCAGCAGCGTATTTCCCGGCATGAACACTGAAGCTTTCTTT. The chain is built from TRBV9 and TRBJ1-1; no definite D call. The CDR3 sequence is 15 residues long. CDR1 and CDR2 from the germline V gene are SGDLS and YYNGEE. The germline V and J ends were trimmed by 1 base and 0 bases, with 10 bases remaining between them.

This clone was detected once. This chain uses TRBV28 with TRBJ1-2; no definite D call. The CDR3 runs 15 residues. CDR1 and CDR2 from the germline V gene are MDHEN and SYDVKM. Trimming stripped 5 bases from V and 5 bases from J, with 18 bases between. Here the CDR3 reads CASSQSGLGRYGYTF. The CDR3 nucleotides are TGTGCCAGCAGTCAGTCGGGCCTGGGAAGGTATGGCTACACCTTC.

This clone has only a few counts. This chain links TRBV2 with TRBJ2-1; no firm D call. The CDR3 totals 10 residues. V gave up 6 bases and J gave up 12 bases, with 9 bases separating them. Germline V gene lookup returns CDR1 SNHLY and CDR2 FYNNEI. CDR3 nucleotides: TGTGCCAGCAGCCCTGACGCGCAGTTCTTC. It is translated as CASSPDAQFF.

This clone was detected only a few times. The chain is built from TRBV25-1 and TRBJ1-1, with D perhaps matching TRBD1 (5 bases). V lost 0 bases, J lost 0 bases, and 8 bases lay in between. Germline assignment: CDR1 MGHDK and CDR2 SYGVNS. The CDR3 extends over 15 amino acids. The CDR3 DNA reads TGTGCCAGCAGTGAATATGGCAGGGTGAACACTGAAGCTTTCTTT. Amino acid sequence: CASSEYGRVNTEAFF.

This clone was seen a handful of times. This chain's CDR3 is CASSQDRGGSNEQYF. CDR3 in DNA: TGTGCCAGCAGCCAAGATAGAGGGGGAAGCAACGAGCAGTACTTC. The genes are TRBV4-2 and TRBJ2-7, with D possibly TRBD1 on 6 matching bases. The CDR3 is made up of 15 amino acids. V lost 0 bases and J 5 bases, leaving 14 bases between the germline ends. Per germline, CDR1 LGHNA and CDR2 YNFKEQ.

The CDR3 loop is CASSSRTSGSTYNEQFF. DNA for the CDR3: TGTGCCAGCAGCTCTCGCACTAGCGGGAGCACCTACAATGAGCAGTTCTTC. V usage is TRBV9 and J usage is TRBJ2-1, with TRBD2 identical over 11 bases. The CDR3 is 17 residues long. With 4 bases clipped from V and 2 bases from J, the junction kept 8 bases outside the gene matches. Germline V gene sequence: CDR1 SGDLS, CDR2 YYNGEE.

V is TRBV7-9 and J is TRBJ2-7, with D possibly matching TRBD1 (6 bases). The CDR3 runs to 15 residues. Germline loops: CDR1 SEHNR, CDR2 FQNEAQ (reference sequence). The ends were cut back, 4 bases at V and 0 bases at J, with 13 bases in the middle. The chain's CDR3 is CASSSHRAGSYEQYF. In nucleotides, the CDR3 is TGTGCCAGCAGCTCTCACAGGGCAGGCTCCTACGAGCAGTACTTC.

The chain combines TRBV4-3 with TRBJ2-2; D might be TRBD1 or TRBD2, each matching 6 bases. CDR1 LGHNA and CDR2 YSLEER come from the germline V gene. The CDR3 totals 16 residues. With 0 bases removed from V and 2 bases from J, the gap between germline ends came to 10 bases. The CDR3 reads CASSQDPGANTGELFF. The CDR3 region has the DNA TGCGCCAGCAGCCAAGATCCGGGGGCAAACACCGGGGAGCTGTTTTTT.

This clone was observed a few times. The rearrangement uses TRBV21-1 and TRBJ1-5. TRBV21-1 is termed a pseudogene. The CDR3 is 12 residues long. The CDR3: CASSKSAQPQHF. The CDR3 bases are TGTGCCAGCAGCAAATCGGCTCAGCCCCAGCATTTT.

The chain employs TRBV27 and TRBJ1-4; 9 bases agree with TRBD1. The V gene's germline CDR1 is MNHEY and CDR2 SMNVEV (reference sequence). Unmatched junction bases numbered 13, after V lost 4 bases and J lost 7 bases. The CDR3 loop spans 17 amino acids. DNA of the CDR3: TGTGCCAGCAGTTCGCCCGCCTCGACAGGGGGGAGTGAAAAACTGTTTTTT. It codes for CASSSPASTGGSEKLFF.

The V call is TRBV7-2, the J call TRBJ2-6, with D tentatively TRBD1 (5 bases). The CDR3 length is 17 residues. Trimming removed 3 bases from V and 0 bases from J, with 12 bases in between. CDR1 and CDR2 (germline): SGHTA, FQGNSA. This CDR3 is CASSFAGPSSGANVLTF. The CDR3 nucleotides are TGTGCCAGCAGCTTTGCAGGGCCTAGCTCTGGGGCCAACGTCCTGACTTTC.

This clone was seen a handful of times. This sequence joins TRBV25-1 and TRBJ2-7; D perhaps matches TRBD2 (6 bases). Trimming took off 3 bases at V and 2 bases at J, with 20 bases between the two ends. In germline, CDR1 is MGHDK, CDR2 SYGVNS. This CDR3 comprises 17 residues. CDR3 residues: CASSESVTGTVTYEQYF. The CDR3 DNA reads TGTGCCAGCAGTGAGTCGGTCACCGGGACTGTTACCTACGAGCAGTACTTC.